This T cell receptor (beta chain) was documented in a study of cytomegalovirus exposure and HLA in healthy donors. Findings and limits, study-wide: Cytomegalovirus-associated TCR beta chains were listed, numbering over 150. A further, later analysis showed that HLA-associated TCR beta chains (compared with equally common others) were more clonally expanded.

As for this clone: Its antigen is still unknown.

Donors in the study were healthy people who gave bone marrow. 60 Vbeta and 13 Jbeta primers were used in PCR. TCRdb keeps only in-frame clones here, not all; method: immunoSEQ multiplex PCR. The sample has about 150,000 clones, 84% seen once. Sequencing was done on a sample of PBMCs. This TCR was sampled from a man between 18 and 35 years old in good health and CMV-seronegative.

The CDR3 loop is CASSLVDRAYGYTF. The CDR3 nucleotides read TGTGCCAGCAGCTTAGTTGACAGGGCCTATGGCTACACCTTC. The chain carries TRBV7-9 and TRBJ1-2; 7 nucleotides align to TRBD1. CDR3 length: 14 residues. In germline, CDR1 is SEHNR, CDR2 FQNEAQ (reference sequence). The V gene end was trimmed by 1 base and the J gene end by 4 bases; junction bases not matched to a gene: 3.